This T cell receptor beta chain is drawn from a study of T cell responses to AZD1222 COVID-19 vaccine (dated by TCRdb to 2020 to 2022). Background on the whole study: TCR sequencing was performed for about 250 trial participants, of whom around 210 were given two doses of AZD1222 and approximately 26 were given two doses of MenACWY control vaccine. Trial participants were enrolled by age into 18-55, 56-69 and 70-plus year subgroups, with around 150, 28 and 57 TCR-sequenced participants respectively. Results and caveats for the whole study, not just this receptor: Reportedly, almost half of the unique spike-specific TCRs recognized epitopes lying outside the regions that are mutated in the B.1.351 and B.1.1.7 variants. Most participants were white British and females outnumbered males, and the authors suggested that clonal diversity may have been underestimated. Conclusions about previously exposed vaccinees were limited because only six AZD1222 recipients were SARS-CoV-2 seropositive at baseline. The whole spike protein was spanned by vaccine-associated CD4 TCRs, and dominant responses were seen in regions 160-218 and 743-854. A significant rise in spike-specific TCR breadth and depth was observed after two AZD1222 doses relative to day 0 and relative to MenACWY recipients. Because no day 14 peak-response samples were available, repertoires were characterized only after the peak T cell response. In the small 56-69-year group, the increase in depth fell short of significance, most likely because of low power.

The CDR3 regions of human TCRbeta chains were analyzed by immunosequencing. The authors' analysis ran thus. TCRs in the repertoires were compared against a reference library of SARS-CoV-2-specific TCRs that had been generated with the MIRA antigen-specificity platform. Breadth was defined as the fraction of unique TCRs that were SARS-CoV-2-associated. Depth was defined as the fraction of total T cells that were SARS-CoV-2-associated. Each spike-specific TCR was assigned to its reactive spike region and to a CD4 or CD8 class using the MIRA data. Log10-transformed breadth and depth values were compared by one-way ANOVA with Sidak's multiple comparisons tests. Here the immuneACCESS table is served through TCRdb, limited to in-frame sequences with V and J called. Missing clones are a known gap in these copies; in checked studies unresolved V genes cover under half, and the rest lacks a known reason. The V and J calls and clone size were taken over from that table, and D and trimming were inferred from the DNA. Within this sample are nearly 110,000 clones, with approximately 92% of them counted one time only. Together, the top ten hold roughly 8.7% of the sample.

The germline V gene sets CDR1 to SGHRS and CDR2 to YFSETQ. The CDR3 sequence holds 16 residues, the cysteine and phenylalanine included. Only the CDR3 DNA stays, 48 bases, in frame from base 1. V is shortened by 4 bases, J by 0 bases, and the region joining them spans 13 bases. To note about this clone: There is no known antigen for this receptor. Per-base quality was not reported, and no clone a single base away is much larger than it.

In the paper's terms, the time point label means: about 28 days (+/-7) after the second vaccine dose. AZD1222 recipients whose second dose came at about 4 weeks and those whose second dose came at about 12 weeks were combined into one group, since spike-specific TCR depth and breadth did not differ between the two schedules. The vaccinee samples were drawn from two UK trials, COV001 and COV002, one of which was a single-blind randomized controlled phase 2/3 trial testing AZD1222 (ChAdOx1 nCoV-19) in healthy adults. For TCRbeta chain sequencing, PBMC samples were collected from trial participants at day 0 and at day 28 after the second dose.

The specimen was peripheral blood, collected 28 days after the second AZD1222 dose. In this chain, TRBV5-1 is recombined with TRBJ2-2, and the D gene may be TRBD1, 6 bases matching. This clonotype originated in an adult who received the AZD1222 COVID-19 vaccine. The CDR3 in this case is CASSQGYPSNTGELFF. The sequenced DNA: TGCGCCAGCAGCCAGGGGTACCCCTCGAACACCGGGGAGCTGTTTTTT.